This entry is about one TCR beta chain. Its antigen is not known. This sample is drawn from a study of T cell responses to AZD1222 COVID-19 vaccine. Background on the study: Analysis merged second doses at about 4 or about 12 weeks. Study observations and caveats: Baseline seropositivity occurred in only a handful of AZD1222 recipients. There were repertoire samples only from the period after the peak T cell response.

Sequencing was performed with immunoSEQ multiplex PCR; in TCRdb, only in-frame clones are kept and a portion is missing. This table has some 110,000 clones, approximately 87% appearing once. This CDR3 has 15 residues. Germline CDR1 reads SNHLY; CDR2 reads FYNNEI. The V gene end was trimmed by 6 bases and the J gene end by 0 bases; junction bases not matched to a gene: 2. J is TRBJ1-5 and V is TRBV2; TRBD1 agrees at 10 bases. Here the sequenced sample was peripheral blood, taken on day 0 of AZD1222 vaccination. This sequence was found in an adult in good health. The CDR3 region is CASSGQGGSNQPQHF. CDR3 nucleotides: TGTGCCAGCAGCGGACAGGGGGGTAGCAATCAGCCCCAGCATTTT.